The rows below give T cell receptor beta chains drawn from one sample of a study of T cells in Graves' hyperthyroidism and ophthalmopathy. MiXCR, run by TCRdb on the multiplex PCR reads, gives a single entry per CDR3 protein. Here the sample spans 750,000 to 900,000 distinct CDR3 sequences, about two fifths being singletons. Sequencing was performed on blood. The receptors were gathered from a man in his late teens or twenties with Graves' hyperthyroidism. CDR3s include the opening cysteine and the closing phenylalanine or tryptophan. A D gene is named only where the DNA matches it firmly. The size of a clone is reported for some rows only, either as once, few or many, or as a class for expanded clones.

d_call	j_call	clone_size	v_call	cdr3_aa	cdr3_nt
NA	TRBJ1-5	NA	TRBV7-9	CASSQARASNQPQHF	TGTGCCAGCAGCCAAGCTAGGGCGAGCAATCAGCCCCAGCATTTT
NA	TRBJ2-6	many	TRBV6-5	CASRPTFGANVLTF	TGTGCCAGCAGGCCGACGTTCGGGGCCAACGTCCTGACTTTC
NA	TRBJ2-6	few	TRBV10-3	CATRPGAGANVLTF	TGTGCCACCAGACCAGGGGCGGGGGCCAACGTCCTGACTTTC
TRBD2	TRBJ2-2	NA	TRBV7-3	CASSSPAGREITGELFF	TGTGCCAGCAGCTCCCCGGCGGGGCGGGAGATCACCGGGGAGCTGTTTTTT
NA	TRBJ2-7	NA	TRBV11-1	CASSPGAQQYF	TGTGCCAGCAGCCCAGGGGCTCAGCAGTACTTC
NA	TRBJ2-7	NA	TRBV7-2	CASSALQSSYEQYF	TGTGCCAGCAGCGCTCTTCAGAGCTCCTACGAGCAGTACTTC
NA	TRBJ1-1	NA	TRBV15	CATSRVGDTANTEAFF	TGTGCCACCAGCAGAGTTGGGGACACCGCGAACACTGAAGCTTTCTTT
NA	TRBJ1-1	NA	TRBV5-1	CASNPEASTEAFF	TGCGCCAGCAACCCGGAGGCGTCCACTGAAGCTTTCTTT
TRBD1	TRBJ1-2	NA	TRBV7-9	CASSPVGTGLGYGYTF	TGTGCCAGCAGCCCCGTGGGGACAGGGCTCGGCTATGGCTACACCTTC
TRBD1	TRBJ2-7	NA	TRBV13	CASSLGTGIGQYF	TGTGCCAGCAGCTTAGGGACAGGGATAGGGCAGTACTTC
NA	TRBJ2-5	NA	TRBV7-2	CASSSVAGSVLETQYF	TGTGCCAGCAGCTCAGTCGCGGGTTCGGTTTTGGAGACCCAGTACTTC
TRBD1	TRBJ1-5	NA	TRBV20-1	CSANRQGNQPQHF	TGCAGTGCGAATCGACAGGGTAATCAGCCCCAGCATTTT
TRBD1	TRBJ1-5	many	TRBV20-1	CSAKGQGNQPQHF	TGCAGTGCTAAGGGACAGGGGAATCAGCCCCAGCATTTT
NA	TRBJ2-2	NA	TRBV2	CARSGGELFF	TGTGCCAGATCCGGGGGGGAGCTGTTTTTT
NA	TRBJ1-5	many	TRBV14	CASSLAGAGNQPQHF	TGTGCCAGCAGCCTCGCAGGGGCCGGCAATCAGCCCCAGCATTTT
TRBD1	TRBJ1-1	many	TRBV24-1	CASRSPGTDCSTEAFF	TGTGCCAGCAGGTCCCCCGGGACAGATTGTTCCACTGAAGCTTTCTTT
TRBD1	TRBJ2-7	NA	TRBV7-9	CASSLGRGTGLYEQYF	TGTGCCAGCAGCTTAGGGCGGGGGACAGGGCTTTACGAGCAGTACTTC
TRBD1	TRBJ1-6	many	TRBV5-1	CASSLTGEGTPLHF	TGCGCCAGCAGCTTGACAGGGGAGGGGACACCCCTCCACTTT
NA	TRBJ2-5	few	TRBV7-8	CASSLVGHPGETQYF	TGTGCCAGCAGCTTAGTTGGTCACCCAGGGGAGACCCAGTACTTC
NA	TRBJ2-7	NA	TRBV7-9	CASSIQGVYEQYF	TGTGCCAGCAGCATTCAGGGAGTCTACGAGCAGTACTTC
NA	TRBJ1-1	few	TRBV7-2	CASRPLMNTEAFF	TGTGCCAGCCGCCCACTCATGAACACTGAAGCTTTCTTT
TRBD1	TRBJ1-5	many	TRBV7-2	CASSRKGTEHNQPQHF	TGTGCCAGCAGCAGAAAAGGGACAGAACACAATCAGCCCCAGCATTTT